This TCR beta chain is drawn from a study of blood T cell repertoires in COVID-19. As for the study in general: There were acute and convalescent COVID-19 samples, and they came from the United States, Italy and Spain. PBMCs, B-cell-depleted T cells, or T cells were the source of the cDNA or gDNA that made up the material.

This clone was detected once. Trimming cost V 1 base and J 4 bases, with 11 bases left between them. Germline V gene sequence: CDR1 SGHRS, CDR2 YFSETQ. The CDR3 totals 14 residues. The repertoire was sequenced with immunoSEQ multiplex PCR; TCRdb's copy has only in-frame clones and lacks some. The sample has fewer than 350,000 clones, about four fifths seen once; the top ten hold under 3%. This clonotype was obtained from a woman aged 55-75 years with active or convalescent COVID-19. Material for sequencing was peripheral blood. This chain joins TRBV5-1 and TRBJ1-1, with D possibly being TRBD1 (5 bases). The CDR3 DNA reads TGCGCCAGCAGCTTGTCGGGGGTGAGCACTGAAGCTTTCTTT. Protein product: CASSLSGVSTEAFF.